This T cell receptor beta chain was documented in a study of PD-L1 blockade in urothelial cancer. General study points: Having blood TCR clonality under the median before treatment predicted better survival.

Deletions cut 5 bases from V and 2 bases from J, with 12 bases between. The CDR3 has 14 residues. Germline assignment: CDR1 SGHAT and CDR2 FQNNGV. Only in-frame clones appear in the TCRdb table, and some are missing; sequencing was by immunoSEQ multiplex PCR. The sample contains tens of thousands of clones, under 95% of which appear only once. About this clone: Its matching antigen is unknown.

Documented time point: peripheral blood 6 weeks after treatment start. The chain is built from TRBV11-2 and TRBJ1-2, with D maybe TRBD1 (5 bases). The starting material was PBMCs, obtained around atezolizumab (anti-PD-L1) treatment. This TCR came from a woman in her sixties with urothelial cancer. In nucleotides, the CDR3 is TGTGCCAGCAGCGGGGCCCCAGCGAACTATGGCTACACCTTC. This translates into CASSGAPANYGYTF.